The present T cell receptor (beta chain) was sequenced within a study of blood T cells in healthy people across ages. Through a sample-barcoded 5' primer and a J-beta primer mix, a second PCR was run for 7 to 11 cycles. A minimum of 2.5 million CDR3-containing paired-end reads was obtained for each sample. TCRdb independently ran MiXCR on the 5' RACE reads; one entry per CDR3 protein. Of roughly 800,000 distinct CDR3 sequences listed, around 25% are singletons. Per the germline V gene, CDR1 is DFQATT and CDR2 is SNEGSKA (reference sequence). The V gene lost 5 bases and the J gene lost 2 bases, with 9 bases spanning the gap. This CDR3 spans 12 amino acids. The same specimen was also included in a second study, on T cells of mothers and their children. According to that study: A few healthy Caucasian mothers served as donors, and their six children did as well.

The sequence derives from a boy younger than 18 in good health. The rearrangement links TRBV20-1 to TRBJ1-2; D gene uncertain. What was sequenced was blood. The CDR3 here is CSARVANYGYTF. CDR3 sequence (DNA): TGCAGTGCTCGAGTAGCAAACTATGGCTACACCTTC.